The subject of this entry is one TCR beta chain. The target antigen is unknown. TCRdb processed the 5' RACE reads again and assigns one entry to each CDR3 protein, with no DNA. The specimen's table records 150,000 to 200,000 distinct CDR3 sequences. Germline CDR1 is SGHTA and CDR2 is FQGNSA. The CDR3 runs 15 residues. The sample comes from a study of monozygotic twins with inflammatory bowel disease. Study-wide results and limits: Other individuals had fewer clonotypes in common with IBD patients than with healthy twins, especially with disease activity.

The sequence was collected from a human donor with ulcerative colitis or Crohn's disease, or a healthy co-twin of an affected twin (not recorded which). V and J are TRBV7-2 and TRBJ2-7. What was sequenced was blood. CDR3 sequence: CASSQDLAEPYEQYF.